This TCR beta chain was captured by sequencing in a study of Ad26.COV2.S vaccination and SARS-CoV-2 variants. The treatment here: some 19 received Ad26.COV2.S at low or high dose, single or two shots; about five received placebo; per-sample allocation not given. Collection of samples fell on day 63 after the first vaccine or placebo injection. Ad26 vector vaccine expressed Wuhan-strain SARS-CoV-2 spike. Study findings and constraints: Vaccinees showed greater spike-specific TCR breadth than placebo recipients. Spike-specific responses of CD8+ and CD4+ T cells were reported to display substantial breadth after vaccination.

Measured with immunoSEQ multiplex PCR; TCRdb has only the in-frame clones, and not every one. The table shows about 350,000 clones, with approximately 84% occurring only once. About this clone: What it binds is unknown.

V lost 5 bases and J 10 bases, leaving 15 bases between the germline ends. CDR1 and CDR2 from the germline V gene are SEHNR and FQNEAQ (reference sequence). The CDR3 spans 14 residues. This TCR came from a person between 18 and 65 years old who received the Ad26.COV2.S COVID-19 vaccine or a placebo. Sequences were derived from peripheral blood, sampled in a trial of Ad26.COV2.S vaccine versus placebo. The chain combines TRBV7-9 with TRBJ1-6; tentative D call: TRBD1 (5 bases). The CDR3: CASSPSGRGSPLHF. CDR3 DNA sequence: TGTGCCAGCAGCCCCTCAGGGAGAGGCTCACCCCTCCACTTT.